This T cell receptor (beta chain) was captured by sequencing in a study of shared clonotypes between healthy human individuals. The table came from immunoSEQ multiplex PCR; TCRdb's copy has only in-frame clones and leaves some out. The sample shows 1.5 million to 2.5 million clones, around 96% of them seen only once. Concerning this clone itself: Its antigen is not identified.

The study, taken as a whole, reports: Naive subsets tended to show greater estimated richness than memory subsets.

V was cut by 0 bases and J by 4 bases, with 13 bases left in between. Germline assignment: CDR1 LGHNA and CDR2 YSLEER. CDR3 size: 16 residues. Terminally differentiated effector memory CD45RA+ cells were excluded from the naive CD8 cells, which were CD45RO-negative and positively selected for CCR7. Participating donors were healthy, HIV-negative adults free of recent acute infections or vaccinations. This rearrangement joins TRBV4-3 to TRBJ2-1; D may be TRBD2 (6 bases). This clonotype originated in a man aged 18 to 29 in good health. Specimen: naive CD8+ T cells sorted from blood. The chain's CDR3 is CASSQERDPPYNEQFF. CDR3 coding DNA: TGCGCCAGCAGCCAAGAGCGGGATCCCCCGTACAATGAGCAGTTCTTC.